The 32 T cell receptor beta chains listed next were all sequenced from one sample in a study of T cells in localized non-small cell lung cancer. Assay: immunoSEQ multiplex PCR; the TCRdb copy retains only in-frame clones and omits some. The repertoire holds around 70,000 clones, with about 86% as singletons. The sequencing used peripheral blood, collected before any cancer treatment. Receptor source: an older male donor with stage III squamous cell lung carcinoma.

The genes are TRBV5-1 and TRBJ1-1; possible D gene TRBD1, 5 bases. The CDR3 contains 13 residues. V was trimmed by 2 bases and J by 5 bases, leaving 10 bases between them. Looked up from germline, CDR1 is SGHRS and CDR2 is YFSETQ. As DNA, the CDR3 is TGCGCCAGCAGCTTAGGGGCTGAAACTGAAGCTTTCTTT. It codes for CASSLGAETEAFF. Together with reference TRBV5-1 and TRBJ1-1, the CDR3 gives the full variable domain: KAGVTQTPRYLIKTRGQQVTLSCSPISGHRSVSWYQQTPGQGLQFLFEYFSETQRNKGNFPGRFSGRQFSNSRSEMNVSTLELGDSALYLCASSLGAETEAFFGQGTRLTVV.

CDR3 sequence reads: CASSWGLGEDQPQHF. In nucleotides, the CDR3 is TGTGCCAGCTCTTGGGGCCTTGGGGAAGATCAGCCCCAGCATTTT. The chain is built from TRBV27 and TRBJ1-5, with a weak D call TRBD1 (5 bases). Germline assignment: CDR1 MNHEY and CDR2 SMNVEV (reference sequence). Trimming removed 8 bases at V and 5 bases at J, with 19 bases between. The CDR3 is 15 residues long.

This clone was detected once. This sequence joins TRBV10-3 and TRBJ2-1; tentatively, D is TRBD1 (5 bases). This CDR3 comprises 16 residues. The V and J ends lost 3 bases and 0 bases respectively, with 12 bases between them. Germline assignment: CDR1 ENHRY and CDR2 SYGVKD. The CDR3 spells CAISDMTESSYNEQFF. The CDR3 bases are TGTGCCATCAGTGACATGACAGAGAGCTCCTACAATGAGCAGTTCTTC.

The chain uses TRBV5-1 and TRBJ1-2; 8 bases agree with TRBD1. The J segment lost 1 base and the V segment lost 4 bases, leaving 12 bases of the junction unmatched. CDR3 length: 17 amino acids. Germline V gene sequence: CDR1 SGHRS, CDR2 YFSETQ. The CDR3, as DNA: TGCGCCAGCAGCGCGGACGGTCTGACAGGGGTTAACTATGGCTACACCTTC. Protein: CASSADGLTGVNYGYTF.

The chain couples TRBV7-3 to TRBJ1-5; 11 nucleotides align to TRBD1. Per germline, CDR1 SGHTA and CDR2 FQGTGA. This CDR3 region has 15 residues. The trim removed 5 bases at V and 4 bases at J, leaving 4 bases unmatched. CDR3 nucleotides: TGTGCCAGCAGCCCCGGGACAGGGGGGAATCAGCCCCAGCATTTT. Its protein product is CASSPGTGGNQPQHF. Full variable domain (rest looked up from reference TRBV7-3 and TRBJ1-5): GAGVSQTPSNKVTEKGKYVELRCDPISGHTALYWYRQSLGQGPEFLIYFQGTGAADDSGLPNDRFFAVRPEGSVSTLKIQRTERGDSAVYLCASSPGTGGNQPQHFGDGTRLSIL.

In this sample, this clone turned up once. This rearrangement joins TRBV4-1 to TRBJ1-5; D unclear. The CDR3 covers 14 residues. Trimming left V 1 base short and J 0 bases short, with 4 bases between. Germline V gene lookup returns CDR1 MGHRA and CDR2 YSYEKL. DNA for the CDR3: TGCGCCAGCAGCCAAGTGGGTAGCAATCAGCCCCAGCATTTT. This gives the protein CASSQVGSNQPQHF.

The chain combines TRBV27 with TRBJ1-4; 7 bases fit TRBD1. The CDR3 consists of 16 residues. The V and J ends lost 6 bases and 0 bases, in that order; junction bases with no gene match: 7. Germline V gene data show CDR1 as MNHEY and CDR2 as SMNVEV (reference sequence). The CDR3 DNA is TGTGCCAGCAGGCTGAGGGGGCGAGCAACTAATGAAAAACTGTTTTTT. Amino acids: CASRLRGRATNEKLFF. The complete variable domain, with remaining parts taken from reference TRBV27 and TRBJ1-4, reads EAQVTQNPRYLITVTGKKLTVTCSQNMNHEYMSWYRQDPGLGLRQIYYSMNVEVTDKGDVPEGYKVSRKEKRNFPLILESPSPNQTSLYFCASRLRGRATNEKLFFGSGTQLSVL.

The CDR3 spells CASSSTGRGGGYTF. CDR3 nucleotide sequence: TGTGCCAGTTCATCCACGGGTAGGGGAGGCGGCTACACCTTC. The chain has TRBV6-1 and TRBJ1-2; D is possibly TRBD1 (5 bases). From germline, CDR1 is MNHNS and CDR2 SASEGT. The V gene lost 9 bases and the J gene lost 8 bases, with 22 bases spanning the gap. The CDR3 contains 14 residues.

The CDR3 loop is CASSLEGLSGNTIYF. The CDR3 nucleotides are TGCGCCAGCAGCTTGGAAGGCCTCTCTGGAAACACCATATATTTT. V and J are TRBV5-1 and TRBJ1-3; D is unresolved. The CDR3 has 15 residues. The V end was cut by 0 bases, the J end by 0 bases, with 7 bases between. Per germline, CDR1 SGHRS and CDR2 YFSETQ.

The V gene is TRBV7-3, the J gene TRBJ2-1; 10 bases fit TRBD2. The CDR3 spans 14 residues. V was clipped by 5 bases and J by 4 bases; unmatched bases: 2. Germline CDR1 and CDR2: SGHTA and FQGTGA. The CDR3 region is CASSRTSGYNEQFF. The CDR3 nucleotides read TGTGCCAGCAGCAGGACTAGCGGTTACAATGAGCAGTTCTTC.

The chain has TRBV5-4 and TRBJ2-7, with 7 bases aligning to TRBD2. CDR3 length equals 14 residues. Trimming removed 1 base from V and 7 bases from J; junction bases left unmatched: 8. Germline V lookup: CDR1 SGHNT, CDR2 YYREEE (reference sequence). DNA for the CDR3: TGTGCCAGCAGCTTGACAAGCGGGGCCAGGGAGCAGTACTTC. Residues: CASSLTSGAREQYF.

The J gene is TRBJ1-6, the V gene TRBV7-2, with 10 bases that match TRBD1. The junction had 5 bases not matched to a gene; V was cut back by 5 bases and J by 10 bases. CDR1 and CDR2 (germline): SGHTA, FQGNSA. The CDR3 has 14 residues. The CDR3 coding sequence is TGTGCCAGCAGCCGCGGGACAGGGGTCTCACCCCTCCACTTT. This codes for CASSRGTGVSPLHF. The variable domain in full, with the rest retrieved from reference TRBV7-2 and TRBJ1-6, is GAGVSQSPSNKVTEKGKDVELRCDPISGHTALYWYRQSLGQGLEFLIYFQGNSAPDKSGLPSDRFSAERTGGSVSTLTIQRTQQEDSAVYLCASSRGTGVSPLHFGNGTRLTVT.

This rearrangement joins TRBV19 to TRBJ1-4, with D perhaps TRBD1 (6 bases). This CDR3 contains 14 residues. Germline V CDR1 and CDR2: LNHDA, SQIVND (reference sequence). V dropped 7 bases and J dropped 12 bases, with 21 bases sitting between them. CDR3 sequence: CASTLGGVKAELFF. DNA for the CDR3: TGTGCCAGTACCCTAGGGGGGGTCAAGGCGGAACTGTTTTTT.

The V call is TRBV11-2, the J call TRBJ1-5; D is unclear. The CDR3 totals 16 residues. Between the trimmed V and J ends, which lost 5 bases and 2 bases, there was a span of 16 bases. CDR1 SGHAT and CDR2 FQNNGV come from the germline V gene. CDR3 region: CASSTSLTEGNQPQHF. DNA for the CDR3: TGTGCCAGCAGCACCTCCCTGACGGAGGGCAATCAGCCCCAGCATTTT. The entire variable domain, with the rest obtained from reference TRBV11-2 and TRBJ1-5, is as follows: EAGVAQSPRYKIIEKRQSVAFWCNPISGHATLYWYQQILGQGPKLLIQFQNNGVVDDSQLPKDRFSAERLKGVDSTLKIQPAKLEDSAVYLCASSTSLTEGNQPQHFGDGTRLSIL.

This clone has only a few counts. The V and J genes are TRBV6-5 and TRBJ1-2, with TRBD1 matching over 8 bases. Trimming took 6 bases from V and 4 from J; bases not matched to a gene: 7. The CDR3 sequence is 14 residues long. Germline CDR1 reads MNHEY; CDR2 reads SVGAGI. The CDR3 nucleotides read TGTGCCAGCAGCGAGAGGGGACAGGCCTATGGCTACACCTTC. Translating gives CASSERGQAYGYTF.

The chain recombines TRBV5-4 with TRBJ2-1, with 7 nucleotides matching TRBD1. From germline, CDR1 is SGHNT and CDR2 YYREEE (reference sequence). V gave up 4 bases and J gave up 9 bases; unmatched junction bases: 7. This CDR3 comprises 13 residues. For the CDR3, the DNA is TGTGCCAGCAGCACGACAGGGTTCGCTGAGCAGTTCTTC. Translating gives CASSTTGFAEQFF.

This chain's CDR3 is CASSMSGGDYNEQFF. The DNA for the CDR3 is TGTGCCAGCAGCATGAGCGGGGGGGACTACAATGAGCAGTTCTTC. J is TRBJ2-1 and V is TRBV5-6, with TRBD2 matching 10 bases. The CDR3 is made up of 15 amino acids. Germline-derived CDR1 and CDR2 are SGHDT and YYEEEE. V lost 4 bases to trimming and J lost 3 bases; unmatched junction nucleotides: 4.

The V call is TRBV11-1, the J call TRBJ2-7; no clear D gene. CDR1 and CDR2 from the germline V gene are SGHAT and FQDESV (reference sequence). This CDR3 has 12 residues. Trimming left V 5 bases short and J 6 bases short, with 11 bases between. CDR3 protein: CASSLYDSEQYF. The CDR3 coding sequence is TGTGCCAGCAGCCTCTATGACTCCGAGCAGTACTTC.

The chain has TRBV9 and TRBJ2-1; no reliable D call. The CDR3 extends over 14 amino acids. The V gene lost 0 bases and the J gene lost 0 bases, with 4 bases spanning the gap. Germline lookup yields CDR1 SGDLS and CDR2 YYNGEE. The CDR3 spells CASSVGSSYNEQFF. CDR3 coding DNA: TGTGCCAGCAGCGTAGGGTCCTCCTACAATGAGCAGTTCTTC. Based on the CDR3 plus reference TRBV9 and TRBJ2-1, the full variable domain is DSGVTQTPKHLITATGQRVTLRCSPRSGDLSVYWYQQSLDQGLQFLIQYYNGEERAKGNILERFSAQQFPDLHSELNLSSLELGDSALYFCASSVGSSYNEQFFGPGTRLTVL.

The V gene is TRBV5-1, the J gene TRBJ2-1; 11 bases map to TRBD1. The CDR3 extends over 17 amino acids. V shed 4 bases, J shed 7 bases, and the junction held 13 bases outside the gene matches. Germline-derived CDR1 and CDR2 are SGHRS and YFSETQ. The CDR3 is CASSPSIGQGAGNEQFF. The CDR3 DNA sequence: TGCGCCAGCAGCCCATCCATCGGACAGGGGGCAGGGAATGAGCAGTTCTTC.

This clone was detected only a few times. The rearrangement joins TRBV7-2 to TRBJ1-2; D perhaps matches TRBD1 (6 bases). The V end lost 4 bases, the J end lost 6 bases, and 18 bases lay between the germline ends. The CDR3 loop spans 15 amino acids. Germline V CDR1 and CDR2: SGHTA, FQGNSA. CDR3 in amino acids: CASSYLRGAQDGYTF. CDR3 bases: TGTGCCAGCAGCTACCTAAGGGGGGCGCAGGATGGCTACACCTTC. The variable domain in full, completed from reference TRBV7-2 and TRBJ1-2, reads GAGVSQSPSNKVTEKGKDVELRCDPISGHTALYWYRQSLGQGLEFLIYFQGNSAPDKSGLPSDRFSAERTGGSVSTLTIQRTQQEDSAVYLCASSYLRGAQDGYTFGSGTRLTVV.

The CDR3, as DNA: TGTGCCAGCAGCTTTGGGTTTAGCAAGCAAGAGACCCAGTACTTC. It is translated as CASSFGFSKQETQYF. The chain couples TRBV5-6 to TRBJ2-5; D is unclear. The V end lost 2 bases, the J end lost 2 bases, and 13 bases lay between the germline ends. Per germline, CDR1 SGHDT and CDR2 YYEEEE. There are 15 residues in the CDR3.

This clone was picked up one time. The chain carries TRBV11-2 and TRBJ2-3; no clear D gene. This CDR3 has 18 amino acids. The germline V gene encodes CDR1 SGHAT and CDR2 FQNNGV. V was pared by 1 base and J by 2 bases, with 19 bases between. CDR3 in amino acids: CASSLGGWTPQNTDTQYF. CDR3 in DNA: TGTGCCAGCAGCTTAGGGGGATGGACCCCCCAAAACACAGATACGCAGTATTTT. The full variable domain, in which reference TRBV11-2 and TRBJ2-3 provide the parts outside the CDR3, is EAGVAQSPRYKIIEKRQSVAFWCNPISGHATLYWYQQILGQGPKLLIQFQNNGVVDDSQLPKDRFSAERLKGVDSTLKIQPAKLEDSAVYLCASSLGGWTPQNTDTQYFGPGTRLTVL.

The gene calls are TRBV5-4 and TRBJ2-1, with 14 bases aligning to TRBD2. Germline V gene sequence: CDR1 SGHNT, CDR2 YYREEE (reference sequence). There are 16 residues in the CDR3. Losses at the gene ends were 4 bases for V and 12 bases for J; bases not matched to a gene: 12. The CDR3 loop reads CASSLRLAGGQSGQFF. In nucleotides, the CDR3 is TGTGCCAGCAGCCTCCGACTAGCGGGGGGGCAATCGGGGCAGTTCTTC. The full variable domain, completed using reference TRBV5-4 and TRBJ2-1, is ETGVTQSPTHLIKTRGQQVTLRCSSQSGHNTVSWYQQALGQGPQFIFQYYREEENGRGNFPPRFSGLQFPNYSSELNVNALELDDSALYLCASSLRLAGGQSGQFFGPGTRLTVL.

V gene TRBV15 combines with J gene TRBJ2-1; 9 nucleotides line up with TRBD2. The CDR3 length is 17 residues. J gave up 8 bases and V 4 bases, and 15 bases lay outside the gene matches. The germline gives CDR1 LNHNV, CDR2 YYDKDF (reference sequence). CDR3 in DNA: TGTGCCACCAGCACCCACGGGGGCGGGGGGGGTGTCTATGAGCAGTTCTTC. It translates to CATSTHGGGGGVYEQFF.

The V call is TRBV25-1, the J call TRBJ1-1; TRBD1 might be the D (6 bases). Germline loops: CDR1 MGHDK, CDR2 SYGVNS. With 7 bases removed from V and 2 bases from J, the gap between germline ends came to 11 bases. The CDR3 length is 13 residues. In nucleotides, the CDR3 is TGTGCCAGCACCGAAGGGGGTAACACTGAAGCTTTCTTT. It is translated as CASTEGGNTEAFF.

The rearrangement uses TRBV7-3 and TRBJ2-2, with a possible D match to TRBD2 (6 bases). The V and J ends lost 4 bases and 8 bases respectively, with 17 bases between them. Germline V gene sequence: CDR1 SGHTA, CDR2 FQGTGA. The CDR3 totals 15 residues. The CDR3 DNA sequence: TGTGCCAGCAGCTCGGGACTCCCGCCTGAGGGGGAGCTGTTTTTT. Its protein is CASSSGLPPEGELFF.

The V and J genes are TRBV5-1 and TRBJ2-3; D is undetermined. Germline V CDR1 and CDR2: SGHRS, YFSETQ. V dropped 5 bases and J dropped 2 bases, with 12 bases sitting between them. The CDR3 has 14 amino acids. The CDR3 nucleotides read TGCGCCAGCAGTCTAGTAGTAAACACAGATACGCAGTATTTT. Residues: CASSLVVNTDTQYF.

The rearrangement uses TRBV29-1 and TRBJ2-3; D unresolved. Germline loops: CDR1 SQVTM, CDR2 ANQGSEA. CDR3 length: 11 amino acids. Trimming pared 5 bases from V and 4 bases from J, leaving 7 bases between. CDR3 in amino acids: CSVTDSDTQYF. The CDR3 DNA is TGCAGCGTTACAGACTCAGATACGCAGTATTTT.

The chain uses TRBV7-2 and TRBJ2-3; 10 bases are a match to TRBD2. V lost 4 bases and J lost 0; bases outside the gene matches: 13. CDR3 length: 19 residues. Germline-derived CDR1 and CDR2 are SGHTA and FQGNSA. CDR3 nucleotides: TGTGCCAGCAGCTGGGCGGGACTAGCGAGTCGTGCTAGCACAGATACGCAGTATTTT. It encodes CASSWAGLASRASTDTQYF.

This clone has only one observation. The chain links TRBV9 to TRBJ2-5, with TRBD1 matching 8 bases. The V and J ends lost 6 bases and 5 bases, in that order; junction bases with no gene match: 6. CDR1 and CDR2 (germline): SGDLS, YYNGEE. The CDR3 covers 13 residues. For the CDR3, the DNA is TGTGCCAGCAATTCAGGGGGCCGGGAGACCCAGTACTTC. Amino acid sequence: CASNSGGRETQYF. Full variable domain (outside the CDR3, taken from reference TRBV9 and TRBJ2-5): DSGVTQTPKHLITATGQRVTLRCSPRSGDLSVYWYQQSLDQGLQFLIQYYNGEERAKGNILERFSAQQFPDLHSELNLSSLELGDSALYFCASNSGGRETQYFGPGTRLLVL.

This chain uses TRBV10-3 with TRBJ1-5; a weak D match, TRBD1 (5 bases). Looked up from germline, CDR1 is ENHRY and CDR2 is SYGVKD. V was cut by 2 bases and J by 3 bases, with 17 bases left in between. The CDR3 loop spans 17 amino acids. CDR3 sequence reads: CAISEPESRQYNQPQHF. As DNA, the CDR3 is TGTGCCATCAGTGAGCCCGAGTCCCGACAGTACAATCAGCCCCAGCATTTT.